This TCR beta chain is drawn from a study of blood T cell repertoires in COVID-19. Germline CDR1 reads MNHEY; CDR2 reads SMNVEV (reference sequence). The CDR3 extends over 13 amino acids. Trimming cost V 4 bases and J 6 bases; bases outside gene matches: 3. The repertoire was sequenced with immunoSEQ multiplex PCR; TCRdb's copy has only in-frame clones and lacks some. In the table there are some 200,000 clones, 89% of which are singletons. This clonotype was obtained from a middle-aged woman with acute or convalescent COVID-19. The genes are TRBV27 and TRBJ2-7, with TRBD1 identical over 10 bases. Material: peripheral blood. CDR3 region: CASSWGQGTEQYV. As DNA, the CDR3 is TGTGCCAGCAGTTGGGGACAGGGGACCGAGCAGTACGTC.